The source of this TCR beta chain is a study of monozygotic twins with inflammatory bowel disease. CDR3 length equals 12 residues. TCRdb reprocessed the 5' RACE reads and keeps a single row for each CDR3 protein, giving no DNA. The sample totals around 450,000 distinct CDR3 sequences; its top ten clones hold about 2.3%. The chain uses TRBV12-3 or TRBV12-4 and TRBJ1-6. This TCR derives from a human donor with ulcerative colitis or Crohn's disease, or a healthy co-twin of an affected twin (not recorded which). Sequenced: blood. Here the CDR3 reads CASSLTSPPLHF.